This entry lists 19 T cell receptor beta chains sequenced from one sample in a study of OX40 agonist ivuxolimab in advanced cancers. The protocol used for the library was the immunoSEQ multiplex PCR assay. What TCRdb holds here is the immuneACCESS table cut down to in-frame rearrangements. Part of the clones is not present; checked against another copy, under half of the missing clones reflect an unresolved V gene, and the others are unexplained. A total of 60,000 to 85,000 clones appear in this sample, roughly 90% of them only once. Jointly, the top ten make up roughly 0.98% of the sample. The sequenced sample was CD4+ or CD8+ T cells sorted from blood, obtained in a trial of the OX40 agonist ivuxolimab. These receptors were obtained from an adult with an advanced solid tumor such as melanoma, head and neck, liver or kidney cancer.

The V and J genes are TRBV7-2 and TRBJ1-1; D not certain. Trimming left V 9 bases short and J 6 bases short, with 11 bases between. CDR3 length: 11 residues. The germline CDR1 and CDR2 sequences are SGHTA and FQGNSA. The CDR3 spells CARDRVPEAFF. The CDR3 DNA sequence: TGTGCCAGGGACCGGGTGCCTGAAGCTTTCTTT.

J is TRBJ2-7 and V is TRBV2, with D uncertain. With 1 base removed from V and 7 bases from J, the gap between germline ends came to 2 bases. Germline assignment: CDR1 SNHLY and CDR2 FYNNEI. CDR3 size: 10 residues. The CDR3 reads CASSEGEQYF. The CDR3, as DNA: TGTGCCAGCAGTGAAGGGGAGCAGTACTTC.

The chain links TRBV6-6 to TRBJ1-1; weak D call: TRBD1 (6 bases). This CDR3 has 14 residues. Looked up from germline, CDR1 is MNHNY and CDR2 is SVGAGI (reference sequence). Trimming took 10 bases from V and 1 from J, leaving 16 bases between them. CDR3 sequence: CATNTETGNTEAFF. CDR3 DNA: TGTGCCACCAACACCGAGACAGGGAACACTGAAGCTTTCTTT.

The rearrangement joins TRBV28 to TRBJ2-4, with TRBD1 as a possible D gene (6 bases). Per germline, CDR1 MDHEN and CDR2 SYDVKM. V lost 6 bases to trimming and J lost 0 bases, with 12 bases between them. This CDR3 comprises 15 residues. Here the CDR3 reads CASSLDSLAKNIQYF. In DNA form, the CDR3 reads TGTGCCAGCAGCCTGGACAGCCTAGCCAAAAACATTCAGTACTTC. The full variable domain, completed using reference TRBV28 and TRBJ2-4, is DVKVTQSSRYLVKRTGEKVFLECVQDMDHENMFWYRQDPGLGLRLIYFSYDVKMKEKGDIPEGYSVSREKKERFSLILESASTNQTSMYLCASSLDSLAKNIQYFGAGTRLSVL.

V is TRBV14 and J is TRBJ2-4; possibly TRBD1 or TRBD2 for D (5 bases each). The CDR3 has 17 residues. Germline V gene lookup returns CDR1 SGHDN and CDR2 FVKESK. V lost 1 base to trimming and J lost 3 bases, with 16 bases between them. CDR3 amino acids: CASSQVGLSRGKNIQYF. The CDR3 bases are TGTGCCAGCAGCCAAGTAGGACTCTCTAGGGGCAAAAACATTCAGTACTTC.

In the case of this clone: This specimen includes other DNA sequences encoding the same CDR3. The chain uses TRBV25-1 and TRBJ1-5; the D is unclear. Trimming cost V 3 bases and J 7 bases, with 7 bases left between them. Germline V CDR1 and CDR2: MGHDK, SYGVNS. The CDR3 runs to 12 residues. The DNA for the CDR3 is TGTGCCAGCAGTGATGGGCGCCAGCCCCAGCATTTT. The encoded protein is CASSDGRQPQHF.

This rearrangement joins TRBV4-3 to TRBJ2-2, with 9 bases fitting TRBD2. Germline CDR1 LGHNA, CDR2 YSLEER. The CDR3 is 14 amino acids. Trimming cost V 5 bases and J 5 bases; bases outside gene matches: 3. The DNA of the CDR3 is TGCGCCAGCAGCGGACTAGCGAGAACCGGGGAGCTGTTTTTT. This codes for CASSGLARTGELFF.

The chain uses TRBV7-3 and TRBJ2-3, with D perhaps matching TRBD2 (6 bases). Germline V gene lookup returns CDR1 SGHTA and CDR2 FQGTGA. The CDR3 is 15 residues long. Trimming shortened V by 2 bases and J by 6 bases, and 15 bases separated the two germline ends. CDR3 coding DNA: TGTGCCAGCAGCTTATTCGGGAGTTCGTCGGATACGCAGTATTTT. Translation gives CASSLFGSSSDTQYF.

CDR3 in amino acids: CSVQGQMNTEAFF. CDR3 nucleotides: TGCAGCGTGCAGGGACAGATGAACACTGAAGCTTTCTTT. The chain recombines TRBV29-1 with TRBJ1-1; TRBD1 agrees at 7 bases. Germline loops: CDR1 SQVTM, CDR2 ANQGSEA. Trimming took 6 bases from V and 0 from J; bases not matched to a gene: 4. This CDR3 spans 13 amino acids.

The CDR3 region is CASSRTSGSNEQFF. The CDR3, as DNA: TGTGCCAGCAGTAGGACTAGCGGGAGCAATGAGCAGTTCTTC. This chain connects TRBV2 to TRBJ2-1, with 13 bases matching TRBD2. The CDR3 extends over 14 amino acids. The germline V gene has CDR1 SNHLY and CDR2 FYNNEI. The V gene end was trimmed by 5 bases and the J gene end by 6 bases; junction bases not matched to a gene: 1.

The chain carries TRBV6-1 and TRBJ1-3; D not certain. The V gene's germline CDR1 is MNHNS and CDR2 SASEGT. This CDR3 is 14 amino acids long. The V and J ends lost 6 bases and 0 bases respectively, with 9 bases between them. The CDR3 DNA is TGTGCCAGCAGCGCCACAAGCTCTGGAAACACCATATATTTT. Amino acids: CASSATSSGNTIYF.

The chain joins TRBV30 to TRBJ2-7, with D perhaps TRBD2 (5 bases). The ends were cut back, 7 bases at V and 7 bases at J, with 23 bases in the middle. CDR1 and CDR2 (germline): GTSNPN, SVGIG (reference sequence). The CDR3 runs 14 residues. CDR3 region: CASTSGSLSLEQYF. The CDR3 DNA reads as TGTGCCTCAACTAGTGGATCGCTTAGCTTGGAGCAGTACTTC.

This clone was counted only a few times. V usage is TRBV11-2 and J usage is TRBJ1-3, with 8 bases lining up with TRBD1. The CDR3 has 18 amino acids. Germline V gives CDR1 SGHAT, CDR2 FQNNGV. Germline trimming cut 4 bases from V and 0 bases from J; bases unmatched to any gene: 11. CDR3 coding DNA: TGTGCCAGCAGCTCTACGCGGGACAGGCTCATCTCTGGAAACACCATATATTTT. Its protein product is CASSSTRDRLISGNTIYF.

The chain has TRBV25-1 and TRBJ2-7; TRBD1 aligns across 8 bases. The CDR3 is 13 residues long. V lost 10 bases to trimming and J lost 6 bases; unmatched junction nucleotides: 11. Germline lookup yields CDR1 MGHDK and CDR2 SYGVNS. The CDR3 DNA is TGTGCCACCTCCTCCGGACAGGGAAGCGAGCAGTACTTC. Protein: CATSSGQGSEQYF.

This clone appeared a single time. This chain joins TRBV7-6 and TRBJ2-7, with 7 bases that match TRBD2. CDR1 and CDR2 (germline): SGHVS, FNYEAQ. Trimming took 5 bases from V and 7 from J; bases not matched to a gene: 14. The length of the CDR3 is 15 residues. The CDR3, as DNA: TGTGCCAGCAGCGGGAGTTGGCGGGAGTCAGGGGAGCAGTACTTC. This translates into CASSGSWRESGEQYF.

The chain uses TRBV2 and TRBJ2-7; 10 nucleotides agree with TRBD1. The CDR3 is 15 residues long. Germline CDR1 SNHLY, CDR2 FYNNEI. V lost 6 bases, J lost 4 bases, and 9 bases stayed unmatched. The CDR3 DNA reads TGTGCCAGCAGCTCTGGGGGGACAGGGGAATACGAGCAGTACTTC. The encoded protein is CASSSGGTGEYEQYF.

V gene TRBV18 combines with J gene TRBJ1-1; perhaps TRBD1 as D (5 bases). V lost 2 bases and J 1 base, leaving 5 bases between the germline ends. Per the germline V gene, CDR1 is KGHSH and CDR2 is LQKENI. CDR3 length: 13 amino acids. This CDR3 reads CASSPGQNTEAFF. Written as DNA, the CDR3 is TGTGCCAGCTCACCAGGACAGAACACTGAAGCTTTCTTT.

The V call is TRBV5-6, the J call TRBJ2-7; tentatively, D is TRBD1 (5 bases). Germline CDR1 and CDR2: SGHDT and YYEEEE. The CDR3 consists of 14 residues. V lost 1 base and J lost 4, with 12 bases in between. The CDR3 here is CASSLYAGWYEQYF. CDR3 bases: TGTGCCAGCAGCTTGTACGCAGGGTGGTACGAGCAGTACTTC.

This clone has only one observation. The chain joins TRBV5-4 to TRBJ1-4, with 7 nucleotides matching TRBD1. With 2 bases clipped from V and 4 bases from J, the junction kept 8 bases outside the gene matches. The CDR3 length is 16 residues. Germline lookup yields CDR1 SGHNT and CDR2 YYREEE (reference sequence). For the CDR3, the DNA is TGTGCCAGCAGCTTTTCACCGGGACAGATTAATGAAAAACTGTTTTTT. The encoded protein is CASSFSPGQINEKLFF.